This TCR beta chain was found in a study of T cell responses to AZD1222 COVID-19 vaccine. Study observations and caveats: Breadth and depth of Spike-specific TCRs rose after two AZD1222 doses. Unmutated variant regions are reportedly targeted by nearly half of spike-specific TCRs.

Concerning this clone: As yet, its antigen is unknown.

The CDR3 has 13 amino acids. The V end was cut by 3 bases, the J end by 2 bases, with 7 bases between. Method: immunoSEQ multiplex PCR; TCRdb's copy keeps in-frame clones and lacks some. This sample carries 130,000 or so clones, less than 95% of them seen once, and the ten largest clones take roughly 7.6%. The V and J genes are TRBV12-3 or TRBV12-4 and TRBJ2-5, with no clear D. The input for sequencing was peripheral blood, taken 28 days after the second dose of the MenACWY control vaccine. This clonotype was sampled from an adult who received the MenACWY meningococcal vaccine as a control. The CDR3 loop reads CASSFRAQETQYF. The CDR3 bases are TGTGCCAGCAGTTTTAGGGCTCAAGAGACCCAGTACTTC.